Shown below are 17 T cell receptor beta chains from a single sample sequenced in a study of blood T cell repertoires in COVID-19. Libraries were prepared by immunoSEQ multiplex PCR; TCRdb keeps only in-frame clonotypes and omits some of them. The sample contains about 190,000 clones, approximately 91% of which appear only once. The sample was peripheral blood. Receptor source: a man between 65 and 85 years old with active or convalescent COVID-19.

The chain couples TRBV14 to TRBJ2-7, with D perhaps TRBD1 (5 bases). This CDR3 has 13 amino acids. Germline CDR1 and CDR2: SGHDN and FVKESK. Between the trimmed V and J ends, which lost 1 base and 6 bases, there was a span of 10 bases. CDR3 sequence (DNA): TGTGCCAGCAGCCAAGTTATGGGGCGCGAGCAGTACTTC. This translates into CASSQVMGREQYF.

The DNA for the CDR3 is TGTGCCAGCAGCTCAAATGGACAGGGGATTAGTGAAAAACTGTTTTTT. Translating gives CASSSNGQGISEKLFF. This chain connects TRBV7-2 to TRBJ1-4; 9 positions match TRBD1. The germline V gene has CDR1 SGHTA and CDR2 FQGNSA. There are 16 residues in the CDR3. Germline trimming cut 4 bases from V and 7 bases from J; bases unmatched to any gene: 10.

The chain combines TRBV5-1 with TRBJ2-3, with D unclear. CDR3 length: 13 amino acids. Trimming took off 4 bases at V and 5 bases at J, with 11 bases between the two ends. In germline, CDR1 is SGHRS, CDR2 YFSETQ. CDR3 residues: CASSTAPGDTQYF. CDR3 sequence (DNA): TGCGCCAGCAGCACTGCCCCGGGAGATACGCAGTATTTT.

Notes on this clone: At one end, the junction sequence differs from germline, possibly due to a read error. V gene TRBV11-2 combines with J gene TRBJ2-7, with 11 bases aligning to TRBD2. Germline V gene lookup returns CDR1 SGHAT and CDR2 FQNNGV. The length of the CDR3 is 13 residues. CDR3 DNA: TGTGCCAGCAGCTTAGAATCGGCTAGCGGGAGGTCCTTC. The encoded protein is CASSLESASGRSF.

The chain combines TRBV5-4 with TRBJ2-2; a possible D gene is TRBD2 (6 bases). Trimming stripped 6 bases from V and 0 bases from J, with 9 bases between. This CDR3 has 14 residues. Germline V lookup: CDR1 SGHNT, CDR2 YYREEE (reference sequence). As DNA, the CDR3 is TGTGCCAGCAAGGGGACTCCGAACACCGGGGAGCTGTTTTTT. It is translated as CASKGTPNTGELFF.

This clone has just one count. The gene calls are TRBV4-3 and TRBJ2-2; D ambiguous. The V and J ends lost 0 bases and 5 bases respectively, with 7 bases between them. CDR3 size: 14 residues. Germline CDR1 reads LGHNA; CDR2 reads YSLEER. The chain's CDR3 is CASSQEPRTGELFF. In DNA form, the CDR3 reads TGCGCCAGCAGCCAAGAACCTAGAACCGGGGAGCTGTTTTTT.

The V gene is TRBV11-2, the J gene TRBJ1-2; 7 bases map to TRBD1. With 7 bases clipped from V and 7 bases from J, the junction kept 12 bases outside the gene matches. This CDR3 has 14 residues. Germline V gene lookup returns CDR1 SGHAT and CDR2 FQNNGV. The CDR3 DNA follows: TGTGCCAGCATAGGTACAGGGGATCTGCGTGGCTACACCTTC. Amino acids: CASIGTGDLRGYTF.

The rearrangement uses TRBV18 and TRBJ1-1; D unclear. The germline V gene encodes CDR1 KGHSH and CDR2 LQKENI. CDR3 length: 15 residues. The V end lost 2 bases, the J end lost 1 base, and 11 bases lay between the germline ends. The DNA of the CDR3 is TGTGCCAGCTCACCATCGCTGGCAGGGAACACTGAAGCTTTCTTT. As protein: CASSPSLAGNTEAFF.

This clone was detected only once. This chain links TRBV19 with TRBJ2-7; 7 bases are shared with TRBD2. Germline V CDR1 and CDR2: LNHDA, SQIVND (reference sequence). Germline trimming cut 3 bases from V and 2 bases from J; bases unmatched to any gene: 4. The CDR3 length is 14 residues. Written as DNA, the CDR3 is TGTGCCAGTAGTATCGAGGCGGGAGCCTACGAGCAGTACTTC. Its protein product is CASSIEAGAYEQYF.

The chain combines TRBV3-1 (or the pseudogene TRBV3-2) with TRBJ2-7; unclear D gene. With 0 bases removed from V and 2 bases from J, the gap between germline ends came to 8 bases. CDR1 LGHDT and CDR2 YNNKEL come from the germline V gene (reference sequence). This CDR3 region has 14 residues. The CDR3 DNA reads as TGTGCCAGCAGCCAAGATTACGTAGCCTACGAGCAGTACTTC. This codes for CASSQDYVAYEQYF.

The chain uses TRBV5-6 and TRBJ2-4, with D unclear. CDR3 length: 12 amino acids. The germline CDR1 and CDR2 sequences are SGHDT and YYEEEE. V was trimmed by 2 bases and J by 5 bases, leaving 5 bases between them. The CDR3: CASSFGENIQYF. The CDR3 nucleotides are TGTGCCAGCAGCTTCGGTGAAAACATTCAGTACTTC.

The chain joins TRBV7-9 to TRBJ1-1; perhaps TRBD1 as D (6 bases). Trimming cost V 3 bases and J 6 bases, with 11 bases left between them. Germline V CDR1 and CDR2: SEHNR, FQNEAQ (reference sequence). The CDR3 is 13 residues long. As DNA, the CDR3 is TGTGCCAGCAGCTTCTCGGGGGGCCCTGAAGCTTTCTTT. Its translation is CASSFSGGPEAFF.

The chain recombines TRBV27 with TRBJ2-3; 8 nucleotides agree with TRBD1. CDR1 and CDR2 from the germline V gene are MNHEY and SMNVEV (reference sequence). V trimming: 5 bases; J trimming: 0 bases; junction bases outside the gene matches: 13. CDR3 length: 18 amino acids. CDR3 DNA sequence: TGTGCCAGCAGTGCCACAGGGGGGTTCCAGGGGAGCACAGATACGCAGTATTTT. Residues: CASSATGGFQGSTDTQYF.

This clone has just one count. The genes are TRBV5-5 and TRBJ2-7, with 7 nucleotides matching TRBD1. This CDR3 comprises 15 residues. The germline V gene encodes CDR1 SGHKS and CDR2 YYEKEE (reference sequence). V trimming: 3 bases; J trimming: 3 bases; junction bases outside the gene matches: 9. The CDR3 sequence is CASSSSGTAYYEQYF. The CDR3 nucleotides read TGTGCCAGCAGCTCATCCGGGACAGCCTACTACGAGCAGTACTTC.

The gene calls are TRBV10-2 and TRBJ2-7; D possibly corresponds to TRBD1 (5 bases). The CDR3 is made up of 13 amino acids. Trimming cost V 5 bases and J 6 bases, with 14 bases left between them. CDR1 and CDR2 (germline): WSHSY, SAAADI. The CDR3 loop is CASSPQDGFEQYF. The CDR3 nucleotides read TGCGCCAGCAGTCCACAGGACGGGTTCGAGCAGTACTTC.

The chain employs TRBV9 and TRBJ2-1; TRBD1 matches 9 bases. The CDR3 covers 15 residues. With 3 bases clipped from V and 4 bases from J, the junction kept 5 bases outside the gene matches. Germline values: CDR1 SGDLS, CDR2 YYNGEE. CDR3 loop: CASSAEGQGYNEQFF. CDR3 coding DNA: TGTGCCAGCAGCGCTGAGGGACAGGGTTACAATGAGCAGTTCTTC.

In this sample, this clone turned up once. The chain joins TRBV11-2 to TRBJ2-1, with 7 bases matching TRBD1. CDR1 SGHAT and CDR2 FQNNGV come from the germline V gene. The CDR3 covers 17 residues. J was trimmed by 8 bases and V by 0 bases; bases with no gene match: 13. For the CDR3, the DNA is TGTGCCAGCAGCTTAGACAGGGGGACGAACGGGCCATATGAGCAGTTCTTC. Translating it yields CASSLDRGTNGPYEQFF.